This T cell receptor beta chain was profiled in a study of T cells in Graves' hyperthyroidism and ophthalmopathy. Study as a whole: Peripheral blood draws took place at initial diagnosis, ahead of any treatment.

RNA transcripts gave rise to amplified TCR beta CDR3 regions. HTBI primers were used for first-round RT-PCR of the TCR CDR3. Via MiXCR, TCRdb re-called the multiplex PCR reads, giving one row per CDR3 protein. The sample comprises fewer than 450,000 distinct CDR3 sequences, about 14% of which are singletons, and approximately 29% rests with the top ten. This clonotype was seen many times. Its target is unknown. The V end was cut by 2 bases, the J end by 0 bases, with 8 bases between. The CDR3 is 15 residues long. Germline-derived CDR1 and CDR2 are MNHEY and SMNVEV (reference sequence). Study-wide results and limits: Ophthalmopathy was separated from stable hyperthyroidism by a 13 V-J model.

Enrolled ophthalmopathy patients presented with a Clinical Activity Score of at least 3, a NOSPECS grade of at least 4, and disease duration under 3 months. Any patient presenting with uncontrolled infection, other autoimmune disease, pregnancy or lactation was left out. What was sequenced was blood. The rearrangement uses TRBV27 and TRBJ2-1, with a possible D match to TRBD2 (6 bases). The sequence was collected from a man aged 45-65 years with Graves' ophthalmopathy. The CDR3, as DNA: TGTGCCAGCAGTTTACTTAGCGGCTCCTACAATGAGCAGTTCTTC. Translation: CASSLLSGSYNEQFF.